In its sample, the clone carrying this TCR beta chain was seen a few times. Its matching antigen is unknown. The data derive from a study of post-analysis software for immune sequencing data. Study-wide background: Multiple sclerosis in the patients followed relapsing-remitting, secondary progressive and progressive-relapsing courses. General study points: A significant reduction in normalized Chao1 diversity was observed in multiple sclerosis patients versus controls.

Unique molecular identifiers were built into the TCR beta cDNA libraries. TCRdb re-analysed the PCR reads in MiXCR, keeping a single row per CDR3 protein. Of fewer than 700,000 distinct CDR3 sequences in the sample, 40% to 50% were seen once. Material: blood. The TCR originated in a girl aged 5 to 17 with multiple sclerosis.

The CDR3 DNA reads as TGTGCCAGCAGTGAATTTGGGCGGGATGTCCAGTACTTC. Translating it yields CASSEFGRDVQYF. V usage is TRBV6-1 and J usage is TRBJ2-5, with D possibly matching TRBD2 (6 bases). The CDR3 has 13 residues. The V end lost 2 bases, the J end lost 10 bases, and 14 bases lay between the germline ends. Looked up from germline, CDR1 is MNHNS and CDR2 is SASEGT.